These T cell receptor beta chains were read from a single sample in a study of Ad26.COV2.S vaccination and SARS-CoV-2 variants. Clones were read by immunoSEQ multiplex PCR, and TCRdb kept only the in-frame ones, dropping some. The repertoire has more than 300,000 clones, around 89% of them found once; the top ten carry about 4.6%. The sample here was peripheral blood, taken in a trial of Ad26.COV2.S vaccine versus placebo. Source of these receptors: a person aged 18-65 years who received the Ad26.COV2.S COVID-19 vaccine or a placebo. Each CDR3 is given with its conserved first and last residue. D genes are given only for firm matches. Size values are once, few and many counts, or a class for expanded clones, and some rows have none.

TRBJ2-1	TRBV21-1	once	.	CASSKGSGPTYNEQFF	TGTGCCAGCAGCAAAGGTTCAGGGCCCACCTACAATGAGCAGTTCTTC
TRBJ2-7	TRBV5-6	.	.	CASSLVSDAGPPDYEQYF	TGTGCCAGCAGCTTGGTATCAGATGCAGGTCCCCCAGACTACGAGCAGTACTTC
TRBJ2-5	TRBV5-1	once	.	CASSLFVDVGIETQYF	TGCGCCAGCAGCTTGTTTGTGGATGTGGGAATAGAGACCCAGTACTTC
TRBJ2-3	TRBV5-1	.	.	CASSLGTLTDTQYF	TGCGCCAGCAGCTTGGGGACCCTCACAGATACGCAGTATTTT
TRBJ1-5	TRBV5-6	.	.	CASSLRGAGGPQHF	TGTGCCAGCAGCTTGCGGGGGGCCGGGGGGCCCCAGCATTTT
TRBJ1-2	TRBV10-3	.	.	CAIRPEEGVYGYTF	TGTGCCATCAGGCCGGAGGAGGGTGTCTATGGCTACACCTTC
TRBJ2-3	TRBV2	.	.	CASSDWTVQDTQYF	TGTGCCAGCAGTGACTGGACAGTGCAGGATACGCAGTATTTT
TRBJ1-2	TRBV9	.	TRBD1	CASSVGQAPNYGYTF	TGTGCCAGCAGCGTCGGACAGGCGCCTAACTATGGCTACACCTTC
TRBJ2-3	TRBV19	.	.	CASSNDYTTSTDTQYF	TGTGCCAGTAGTAACGACTATACCACTAGCACAGATACGCAGTATTTT
TRBJ1-1	TRBV11-2	.	.	CASSRNTEAFF	TGTGCCAGCAGCCGTAACACTGAAGCTTTCTTT
TRBJ2-7	TRBV30	.	TRBD1	CAWGTGDLSYEQYF	TGTGCCTGGGGAACAGGGGACCTTTCCTACGAGCAGTACTTC
TRBJ2-7	TRBV5-1	.	TRBD1	CASSYTDRDSYEQYF	TGCGCCAGCAGTTACACGGACAGGGACTCCTACGAGCAGTACTTC
TRBJ2-2	TRBV5-1	once	.	CASSLAGVTGELFF	TGCGCCAGCAGCTTGGCTGGGGTTACCGGGGAGCTGTTTTTT
TRBJ1-2	TRBV4-1	.	.	CASSPRVRDLGYTF	TGCGCCAGCAGCCCCCGAGTGCGGGATCTTGGCTACACCTTC
TRBJ1-3	TRBV7-9	.	.	CASSLASGNTIYF	TGTGCCAGCAGCTTAGCCTCAGGAAACACCATATATTTT
TRBJ2-7	TRBV6-5	.	TRBD1	CASRWTGTYEQYF	TGTGCCAGCAGGTGGACAGGGACCTACGAGCAGTACTTC
TRBJ2-5	TRBV2	.	TRBD2	CASRKRGGDETQYF	TGTGCCAGCAGGAAACGGGGGGGCGATGAGACCCAGTACTTC
TRBJ2-1	TRBV5-1	.	TRBD2	CASSLQAGGYNEQFF	TGCGCCAGCAGCTTGCAAGCGGGAGGCTACAATGAGCAGTTCTTC
TRBJ1-5	TRBV7-9	.	.	CASSPPRRPQHF	TGTGCCAGCAGCCCCCCCCGACGGCCCCAGCATTTT
TRBJ2-7	TRBV6-6	.	TRBD1	CASSYGQETYEQYF	TGTGCCAGCAGTTACGGACAGGAGACCTACGAGCAGTACTTC
TRBJ1-5	TRBV19	.	TRBD1	CASSKTGVVGNQPQHF	TGTGCCAGTAGTAAAACAGGGGTCGTTGGCAATCAGCCCCAGCATTTT
TRBJ1-5	TRBV7-2	.	.	CASSLVGVDQPQHF	TGTGCCAGCAGCTTAGTCGGGGTGGATCAGCCCCAGCATTTT
TRBJ2-5	TRBV10-3	.	TRBD2	CAISESASGGARETQYF	TGTGCCATCAGTGAGTCGGCTAGCGGGGGGGCCCGAGAGACCCAGTACTTC
TRBJ2-5	TRBV11-2	.	.	CASSLVGVQETQYF	TGTGCCAGCAGCTTAGTTGGGGTCCAAGAGACCCAGTACTTC
TRBJ1-4	TRBV6-2/TRBV6-3	.	.	CASSNAQGGNEKLFF	TGTGCCAGCAGTAACGCCCAAGGGGGTAATGAAAAACTGTTTTTT
TRBJ2-7	TRBV10-3	.	TRBD1	CAISDSDRGPTYEQYF	TGTGCCATCAGTGACTCCGACAGGGGCCCCACCTACGAGCAGTACTTC